This paragraph covers one TCR beta chain sequence. Its cognate antigen is unknown. This specimen comes from a study of Ad26.COV2.S vaccination and SARS-CoV-2 variants. Produced via immunoSEQ multiplex PCR; TCRdb's table is partial and in-frame only. The sample has about 480,000 clones, around nine tenths seen once. As for treatment: 19 received Ad26.COV2.S at low or high dose, single or two shots; five or six received placebo; per-sample allocation not given. It was on day 63 after the first vaccine or placebo injection that samples were taken. Germline lookup yields CDR1 SGHRS and CDR2 YFSETQ. J gave up 0 bases and V 1 base, and 3 bases lay outside the gene matches. The CDR3 is made up of 15 amino acids. Overall study results and limits: The analyses of TCR breadth and depth may have understated the size of total T cell responses.

Sequencing used peripheral blood, obtained in a trial of Ad26.COV2.S vaccine versus placebo. The sequence was collected from a person aged 18 to 65 who received the Ad26.COV2.S COVID-19 vaccine or a placebo. This rearrangement joins TRBV5-1 to TRBJ2-7; TRBD2 matches 8 bases. CDR3 DNA: TGCGCCAGCAGCTTGAGGAGCGGGAGCTCCTACGAGCAGTACTTC. It encodes CASSLRSGSSYEQYF.